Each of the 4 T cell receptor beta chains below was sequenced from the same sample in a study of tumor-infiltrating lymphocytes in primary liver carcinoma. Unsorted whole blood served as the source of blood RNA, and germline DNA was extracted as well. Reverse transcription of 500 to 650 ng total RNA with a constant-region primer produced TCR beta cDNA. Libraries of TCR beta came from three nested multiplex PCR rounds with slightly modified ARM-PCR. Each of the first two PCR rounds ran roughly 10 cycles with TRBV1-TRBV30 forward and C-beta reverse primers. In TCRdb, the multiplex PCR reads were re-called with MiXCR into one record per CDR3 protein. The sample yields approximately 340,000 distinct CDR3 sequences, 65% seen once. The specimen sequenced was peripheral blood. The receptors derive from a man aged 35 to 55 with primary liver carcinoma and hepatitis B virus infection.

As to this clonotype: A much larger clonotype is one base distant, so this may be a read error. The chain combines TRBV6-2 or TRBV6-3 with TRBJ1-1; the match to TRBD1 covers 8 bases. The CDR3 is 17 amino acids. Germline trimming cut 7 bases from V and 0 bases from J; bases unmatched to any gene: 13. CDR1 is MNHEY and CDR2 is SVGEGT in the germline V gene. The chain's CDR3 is CASNLRQGRILNTEAFF. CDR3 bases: TGTGCCAGCAATCTCCGACAGGGGAGGATCCTGAACACTGAAGCTTTCTTT.

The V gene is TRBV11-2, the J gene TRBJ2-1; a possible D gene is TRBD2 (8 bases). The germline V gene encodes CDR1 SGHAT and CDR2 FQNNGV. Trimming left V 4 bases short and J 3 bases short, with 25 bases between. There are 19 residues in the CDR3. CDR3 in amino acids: CASSYLGRVAGQFYNEQFF. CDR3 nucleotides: TGTGCCAGCAGCTACCTAGGTCGGGTAGCGGGACAGTTCTACAATGAGCAGTTCTTC.

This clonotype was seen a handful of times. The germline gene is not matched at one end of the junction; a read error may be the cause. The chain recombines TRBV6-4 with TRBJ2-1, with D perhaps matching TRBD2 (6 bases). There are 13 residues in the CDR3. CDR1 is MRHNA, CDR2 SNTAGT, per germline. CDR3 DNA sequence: TGTGCCAGCAGTGACGCGGGGCACAATGAGCAGCTCTTC. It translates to CASSDAGHNEQLF.

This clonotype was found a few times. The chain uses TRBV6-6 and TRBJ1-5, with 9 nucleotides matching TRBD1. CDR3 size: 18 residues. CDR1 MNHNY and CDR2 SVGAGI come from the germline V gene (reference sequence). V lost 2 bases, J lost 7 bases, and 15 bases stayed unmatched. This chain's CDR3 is CASSYPPPDRGSGQPQHF. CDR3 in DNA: TGTGCCAGCAGTTACCCTCCCCCGGACAGGGGATCGGGACAGCCCCAGCATTTT.